A single sample is the source of the 7 T cell receptor beta chains below, sequenced in a study of T cell repertoires in cytomegalovirus infection (dated by TCRdb to about 2019). The treatment or condition label corresponds to: in vitro stimulation with specific CMV peptide epitopes to enrich CMV-specific T cells. The antigens for these receptors are not known. Sequencer: Illumina HiSeq 1500. TCRdb ran its own pipeline on the public reads, namely fastp trimming at Q25 and MiXCR clone calling, and kept in-frame beta chains. Rows are unified per CDR3 protein, each entry keeping the most common DNA and genes. For this sample the table gives approximately 120,000 distinct CDR3 sequences, of which 25% to 35% were detected only once. 81% of the sample rests with the top ten. The sequencing here drew on CD8+ T cells from cultured PBMCs, taken from culture after CMV antigen stimulation. Every receptor here comes from a human donor in good health (CMV status not recorded). Some clones in this sample may be carry-over from other donors' samples.

The chain links TRBV7-9 to TRBJ2-3; 10 bases fit TRBD2. Germline V gene sequence: CDR1 SEHNR, CDR2 FQNEAQ (reference sequence). Germline trimming cut 4 bases from V and 1 base from J; bases unmatched to any gene: 14. This CDR3 has 19 residues. Written as DNA, the CDR3 is TGTGCCAGCAGCTGGGAAGAAGTTGGGACTAGCGACCGCACAGATACGCAGTATTTT. Translation gives CASSWEEVGTSDRTDTQYF.

V gene TRBV3-1 combines with J gene TRBJ2-7; D may be TRBD2 (5 bases). Trimming took 0 bases from V and 5 from J, leaving 14 bases between them. Germline V gives CDR1 LGHDT, CDR2 YNNKEL (reference sequence). This CDR3 spans 15 amino acids. The CDR3 protein is CASSQDPRAEDEQYF. The CDR3, as DNA: TGTGCCAGCAGCCAAGATCCGCGGGCCGAGGACGAGCAGTACTTC.

This clonotype was counted between two and nine times. This chain uses TRBV7-2 with TRBJ1-2; D not certain. The V end lost 1 base, the J end lost 8 bases, and 8 bases lay between the germline ends. Germline assignment: CDR1 SGHTA and CDR2 FQGNSA. The CDR3 is 12 residues long. The CDR3 sequence is CASSLGPSGYTF. The CDR3 DNA is TGTGCCAGCAGCTTAGGGCCGAGCGGCTACACCTTC.

This clonotype was detected a few times. The V gene is TRBV9, the J gene TRBJ2-3; 15 bases align to TRBD2. V shed 3 bases and J 6 bases; nucleotides not matched to a gene: 2. This CDR3 comprises 15 residues. Germline V gene data show CDR1 as SGDLS and CDR2 as YYNGEE. In DNA form, the CDR3 reads TGTGCCAGCAGCGCAGGACTAGCGGGGGGGGATACGCAGTATTTT. Residues: CASSAGLAGGDTQYF.

Relative to its sample, this clonotype is medium-sized. The V gene is TRBV4-1, the J gene TRBJ2-7; 7 bases align to TRBD1. Germline-derived CDR1 and CDR2 are MGHRA and YSYEKL. The CDR3 length is 15 residues. After removal of 4 bases from V and 2 bases from J, the junction contained 8 bases not matched to a gene. CDR3 sequence (DNA): TGCGCCAGCAGCCCAACACAGGGGTTGGCCTACGAGCAGTACTTC. Translating gives CASSPTQGLAYEQYF.

This clonotype came up many times. The chain employs TRBV2 and TRBJ1-1; 12 bases match TRBD1. V shed 8 bases, J shed 0 bases, and the junction held 22 bases outside the gene matches. The length of the CDR3 is 21 residues. Germline assignment: CDR1 SNHLY and CDR2 FYNNEI. As DNA, the CDR3 is TGTGCCAGCGGCCCCCCCCGGGACAGGGGGCATTCTTCAAGGTTGAACACTGAAGCTTTCTTT. This translates into CASGPPRDRGHSSRLNTEAFF.

The CDR3 loop reads CASSQEFRGADTQYF. As DNA, the CDR3 is TGTGCCAGCAGCCAAGAGTTCCGGGGGGCAGATACGCAGTATTTT. The chain joins TRBV7-2 to TRBJ2-3; 7 nucleotides agree with TRBD2. The CDR3 is made up of 15 amino acids. The V gene end was trimmed by 5 bases and the J gene end by 4 bases; junction bases not matched to a gene: 9. Germline values: CDR1 SGHTA, CDR2 FQGNSA. The complete variable domain, with remaining parts taken from reference TRBV7-2 and TRBJ2-3, reads GAGVSQSPSNKVTEKGKDVELRCDPISGHTALYWYRQSLGQGLEFLIYFQGNSAPDKSGLPSDRFSAERTGGSVSTLTIQRTQQEDSAVYLCASSQEFRGADTQYFGPGTRLTVL.